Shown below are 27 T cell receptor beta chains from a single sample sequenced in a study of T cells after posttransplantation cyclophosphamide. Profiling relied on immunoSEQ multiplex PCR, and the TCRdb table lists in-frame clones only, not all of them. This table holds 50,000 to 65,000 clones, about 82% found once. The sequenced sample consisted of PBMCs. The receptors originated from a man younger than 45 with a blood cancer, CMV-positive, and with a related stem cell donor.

CDR3 coding DNA: TGTGCCAGCAGCCTGGACACCTCTAACTATGGCTACACCTTC. Protein sequence: CASSLDTSNYGYTF. The chain has TRBV28 and TRBJ1-2; possible D gene TRBD1, 5 bases. V was cut by 6 bases and J by 0 bases, with 11 bases left in between. This CDR3 comprises 14 residues. Germline V CDR1 and CDR2: MDHEN, SYDVKM.

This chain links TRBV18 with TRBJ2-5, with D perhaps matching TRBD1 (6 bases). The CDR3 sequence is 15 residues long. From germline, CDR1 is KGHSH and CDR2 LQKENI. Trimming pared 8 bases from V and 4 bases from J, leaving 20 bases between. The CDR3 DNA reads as TGTGCCAGCGCGGCGAATGGGGACACCGCAGAGACCCAGTACTTC. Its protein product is CASAANGDTAETQYF.

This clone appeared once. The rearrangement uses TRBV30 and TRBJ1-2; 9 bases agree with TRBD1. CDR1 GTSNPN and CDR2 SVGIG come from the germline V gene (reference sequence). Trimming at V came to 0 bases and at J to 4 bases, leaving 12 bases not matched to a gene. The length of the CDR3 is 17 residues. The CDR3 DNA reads TGTGCCTGGAGTGTAACGGATTCGACACAGGGGGCCTATGGCTACACCTTC. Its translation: CAWSVTDSTQGAYGYTF. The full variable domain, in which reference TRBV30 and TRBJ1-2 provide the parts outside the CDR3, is SQTIHQWPATLVQPVGSPLSLECTVEGTSNPNLYWYRQAAGRGLQLLFYSVGIGQISSEVPQNLSASRPQDRQFILSSKKLLLSDSGFYLCAWSVTDSTQGAYGYTFGSGTRLTVV.

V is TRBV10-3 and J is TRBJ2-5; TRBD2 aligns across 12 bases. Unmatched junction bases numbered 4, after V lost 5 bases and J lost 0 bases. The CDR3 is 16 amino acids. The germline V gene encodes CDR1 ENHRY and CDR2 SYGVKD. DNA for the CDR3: TGTGCCATCAGTCCCTGGACTAGCGGGGACCAAGAGACCCAGTACTTC. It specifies CAISPWTSGDQETQYF.

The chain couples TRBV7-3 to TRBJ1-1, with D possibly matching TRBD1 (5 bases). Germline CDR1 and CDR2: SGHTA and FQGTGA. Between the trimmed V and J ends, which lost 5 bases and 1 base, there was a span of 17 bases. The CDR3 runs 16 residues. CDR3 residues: CASSPERIGANTEAFF. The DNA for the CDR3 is TGTGCCAGCAGCCCCGAAAGAATAGGGGCGAACACTGAAGCTTTCTTT.

The CDR3 DNA sequence: TGTGCCAGCAGCCGCCCGACAGGGGGCGACGAACACATTCAGTACTTC. Protein: CASSRPTGGDEHIQYF. V gene TRBV7-9 combines with J gene TRBJ2-4, with 10 bases identical to TRBD1. Germline values: CDR1 SEHNR, CDR2 FQNEAQ (reference sequence). Trimming at V came to 5 bases and at J to 8 bases, leaving 12 bases not matched to a gene. The CDR3 totals 16 residues.

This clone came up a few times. In DNA, the CDR3 is TGTGCCAGCAGCGTAGAGGCACAGCACAATGAGCAGTTCTTC. Translating gives CASSVEAQHNEQFF. This sequence joins TRBV9 and TRBJ2-1; D gene uncertain. Germline V CDR1 and CDR2: SGDLS, YYNGEE. Trimming stripped 0 bases from V and 5 bases from J, with 9 bases between. The CDR3 totals 14 residues. The whole variable domain, filled in from reference TRBV9 and TRBJ2-1, reads DSGVTQTPKHLITATGQRVTLRCSPRSGDLSVYWYQQSLDQGLQFLIQYYNGEERAKGNILERFSAQQFPDLHSELNLSSLELGDSALYFCASSVEAQHNEQFFGPGTRLTVL.

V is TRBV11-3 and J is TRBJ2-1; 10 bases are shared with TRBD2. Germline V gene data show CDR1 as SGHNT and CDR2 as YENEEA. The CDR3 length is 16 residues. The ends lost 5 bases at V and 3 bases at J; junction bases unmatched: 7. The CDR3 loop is CASSRGLARIYNEQFF. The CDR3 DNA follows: TGTGCCAGCAGCCGGGGACTAGCGCGAATCTACAATGAGCAGTTCTTC.

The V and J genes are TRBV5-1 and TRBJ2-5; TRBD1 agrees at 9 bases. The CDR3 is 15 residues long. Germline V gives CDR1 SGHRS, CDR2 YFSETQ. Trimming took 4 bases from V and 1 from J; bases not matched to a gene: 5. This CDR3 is CASSATGGGQETQYF. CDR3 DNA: TGCGCCAGCAGCGCCACAGGGGGCGGCCAAGAGACCCAGTACTTC.

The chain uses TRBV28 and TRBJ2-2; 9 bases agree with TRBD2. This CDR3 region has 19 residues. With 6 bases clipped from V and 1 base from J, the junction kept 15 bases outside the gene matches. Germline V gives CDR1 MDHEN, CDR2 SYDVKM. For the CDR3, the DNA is TGTGCCAGCAGCACTAATCTTTTAGCGGGAGATTTGAACACCGGGGAGCTGTTTTTT. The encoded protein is CASSTNLLAGDLNTGELFF. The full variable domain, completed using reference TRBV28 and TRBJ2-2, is DVKVTQSSRYLVKRTGEKVFLECVQDMDHENMFWYRQDPGLGLRLIYFSYDVKMKEKGDIPEGYSVSREKKERFSLILESASTNQTSMYLCASSTNLLAGDLNTGELFFGEGSRLTVL.

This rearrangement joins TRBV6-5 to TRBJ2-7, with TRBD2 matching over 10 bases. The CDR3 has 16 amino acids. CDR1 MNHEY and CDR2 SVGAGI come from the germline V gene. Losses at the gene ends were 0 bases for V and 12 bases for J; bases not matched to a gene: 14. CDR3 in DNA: TGTGCCAGCAGTTACTCGGGACCAGCGGGAGGGGTGAGGAGGTACTTC. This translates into CASSYSGPAGGVRRYF.

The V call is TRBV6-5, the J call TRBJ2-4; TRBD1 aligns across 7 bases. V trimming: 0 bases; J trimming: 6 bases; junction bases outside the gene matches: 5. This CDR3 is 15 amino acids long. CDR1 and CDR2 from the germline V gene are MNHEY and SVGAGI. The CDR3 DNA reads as TGTGCCAGCAGTTACTCGCCCGACAGGGTAAACATTCAGTACTTC. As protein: CASSYSPDRVNIQYF.

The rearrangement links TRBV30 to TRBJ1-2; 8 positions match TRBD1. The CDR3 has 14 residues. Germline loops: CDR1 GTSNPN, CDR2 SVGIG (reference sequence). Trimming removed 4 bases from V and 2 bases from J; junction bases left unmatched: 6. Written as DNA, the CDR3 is TGTGCCTGGAACCGACAGGGGATGAACTATGGCTACACCTTC. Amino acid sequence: CAWNRQGMNYGYTF. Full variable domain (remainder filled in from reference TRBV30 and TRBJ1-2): SQTIHQWPATLVQPVGSPLSLECTVEGTSNPNLYWYRQAAGRGLQLLFYSVGIGQISSEVPQNLSASRPQDRQFILSSKKLLLSDSGFYLCAWNRQGMNYGYTFGSGTRLTVV.

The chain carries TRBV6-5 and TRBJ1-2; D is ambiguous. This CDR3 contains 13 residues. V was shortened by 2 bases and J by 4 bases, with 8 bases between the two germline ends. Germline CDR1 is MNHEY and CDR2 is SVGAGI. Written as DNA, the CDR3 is TGTGCCAGCAGTTACGAGGGCCGCTATGGCTACACCTTC. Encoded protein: CASSYEGRYGYTF.

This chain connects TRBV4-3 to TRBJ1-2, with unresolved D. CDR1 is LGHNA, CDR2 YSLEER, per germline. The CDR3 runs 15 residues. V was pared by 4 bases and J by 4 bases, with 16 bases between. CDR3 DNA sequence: TGCGCCAGCAGCCCAACCCGGGATTGGGTCTATGGCTACACCTTC. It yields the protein CASSPTRDWVYGYTF.

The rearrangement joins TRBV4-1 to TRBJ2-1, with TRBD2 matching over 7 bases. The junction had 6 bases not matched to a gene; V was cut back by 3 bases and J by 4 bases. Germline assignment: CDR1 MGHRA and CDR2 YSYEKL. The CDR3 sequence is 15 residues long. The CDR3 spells CASSHWRESYNEQFF. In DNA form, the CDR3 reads TGCGCCAGCAGCCACTGGCGGGAGTCTTACAATGAGCAGTTCTTC.

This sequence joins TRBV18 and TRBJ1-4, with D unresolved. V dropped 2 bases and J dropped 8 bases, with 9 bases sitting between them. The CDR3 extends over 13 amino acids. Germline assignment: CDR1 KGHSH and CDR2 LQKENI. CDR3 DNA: TGTGCCAGCTCACCAACATTGAGGGAAAAACTGTTTTTT. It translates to CASSPTLREKLFF.

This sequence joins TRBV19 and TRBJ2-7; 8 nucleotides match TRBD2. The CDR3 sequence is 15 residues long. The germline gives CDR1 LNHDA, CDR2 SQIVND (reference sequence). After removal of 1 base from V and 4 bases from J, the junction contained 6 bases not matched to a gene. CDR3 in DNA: TGTGCCAGTAGTATAGCAAGCGGGAGAGCATACGAGCAGTACTTC. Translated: CASSIASGRAYEQYF.

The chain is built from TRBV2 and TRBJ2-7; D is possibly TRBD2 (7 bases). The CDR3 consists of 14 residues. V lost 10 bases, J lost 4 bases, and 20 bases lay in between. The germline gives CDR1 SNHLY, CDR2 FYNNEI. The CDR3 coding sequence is TGTGCCATAGGGGGGGATCCGAGGCTATACGAGCAGTACTTC. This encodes CAIGGDPRLYEQYF.

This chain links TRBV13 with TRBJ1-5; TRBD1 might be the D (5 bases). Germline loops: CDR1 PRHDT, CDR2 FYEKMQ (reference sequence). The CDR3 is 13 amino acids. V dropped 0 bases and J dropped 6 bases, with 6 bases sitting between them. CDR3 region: CASSLGGGQPQHF. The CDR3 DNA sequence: TGTGCCAGCAGCTTAGGGGGGGGTCAGCCCCAGCATTTT.

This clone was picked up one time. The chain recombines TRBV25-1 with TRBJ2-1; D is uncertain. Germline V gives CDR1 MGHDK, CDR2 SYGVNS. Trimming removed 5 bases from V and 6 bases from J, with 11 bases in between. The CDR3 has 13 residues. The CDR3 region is CASSSPLPNEQFF. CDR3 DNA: TGTGCCAGCAGTTCCCCCCTCCCCAATGAGCAGTTCTTC.

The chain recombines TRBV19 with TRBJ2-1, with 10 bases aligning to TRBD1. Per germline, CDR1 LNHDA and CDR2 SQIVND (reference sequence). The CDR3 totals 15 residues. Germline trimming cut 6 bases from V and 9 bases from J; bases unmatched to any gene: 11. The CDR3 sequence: CASRPIDRGLTEQFF. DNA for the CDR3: TGTGCCAGTAGACCGATAGACAGGGGGCTAACTGAGCAGTTCTTC.

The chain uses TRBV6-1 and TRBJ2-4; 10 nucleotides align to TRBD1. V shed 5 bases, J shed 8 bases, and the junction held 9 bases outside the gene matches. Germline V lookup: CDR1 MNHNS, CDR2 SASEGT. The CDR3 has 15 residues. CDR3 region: CASSTPGQGIDIQYF. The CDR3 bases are TGTGCCAGCAGTACCCCGGGACAGGGGATAGACATTCAGTACTTC.

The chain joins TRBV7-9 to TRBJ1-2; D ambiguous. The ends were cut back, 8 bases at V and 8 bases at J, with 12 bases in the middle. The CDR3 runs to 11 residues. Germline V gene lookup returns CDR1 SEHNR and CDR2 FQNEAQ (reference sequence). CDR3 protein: CASGWEGGYTF. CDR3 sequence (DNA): TGTGCCAGCGGCTGGGAGGGCGGCTACACCTTC.

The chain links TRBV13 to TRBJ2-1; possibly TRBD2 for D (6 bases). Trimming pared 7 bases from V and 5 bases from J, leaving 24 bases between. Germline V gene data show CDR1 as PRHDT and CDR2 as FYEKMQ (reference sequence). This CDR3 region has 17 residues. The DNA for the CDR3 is TGTGCCAGCACAAGGTACGGTGGCGGGATAGTAGACAATGAGCAGTTCTTC. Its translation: CASTRYGGGIVDNEQFF.

CDR3 DNA: TGCGCCAGCAGGCCAGGGCTCACCGGGGAGCTGTTTTTT. This translates into CASRPGLTGELFF. The chain links TRBV4-1 to TRBJ2-2; the D gene is possibly TRBD1 (5 bases). Germline V gives CDR1 MGHRA, CDR2 YSYEKL. V was cut by 6 bases and J by 4 bases, with 9 bases left in between. CDR3 size: 13 residues.

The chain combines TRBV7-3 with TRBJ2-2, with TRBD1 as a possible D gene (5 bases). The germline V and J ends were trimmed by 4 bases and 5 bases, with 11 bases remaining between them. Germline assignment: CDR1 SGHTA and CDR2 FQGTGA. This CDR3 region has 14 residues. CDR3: CASSSMPGTGELFF. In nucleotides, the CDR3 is TGTGCCAGCAGCTCTATGCCAGGGACCGGGGAGCTGTTTTTT.